This T cell receptor beta chain emerged from a study of T-cell reconstitution after alpha-beta-depleted transplantation in children. Unique molecular identifiers featured in how the TCRbeta library was prepared. TCRdb fed the PCR reads into MiXCR, producing one record per CDR3 protein. The sample holds over 550,000 distinct CDR3 sequences, roughly 10% seen once. Germline V gene data show CDR1 as DFQATT and CDR2 as SNEGSKA (reference sequence). The trim removed 3 bases at V and 0 bases at J, leaving 2 bases unmatched. The CDR3 runs 14 residues. The chain links TRBV20-1 to TRBJ2-3; TRBD2 aligns across 8 bases. This specimen consisted of PBMCs from the stem cell graft donor, obtained from the stem cell graft. The sequence derives from a human donor who donated a stem cell graft to a child with acute myeloid leukemia. The CDR3 DNA sequence: TGCAGTGCTAGCGGGAGGGGAAGCACAGATACGCAGTATTTT. The encoded protein is CSASGRGSTDTQYF.